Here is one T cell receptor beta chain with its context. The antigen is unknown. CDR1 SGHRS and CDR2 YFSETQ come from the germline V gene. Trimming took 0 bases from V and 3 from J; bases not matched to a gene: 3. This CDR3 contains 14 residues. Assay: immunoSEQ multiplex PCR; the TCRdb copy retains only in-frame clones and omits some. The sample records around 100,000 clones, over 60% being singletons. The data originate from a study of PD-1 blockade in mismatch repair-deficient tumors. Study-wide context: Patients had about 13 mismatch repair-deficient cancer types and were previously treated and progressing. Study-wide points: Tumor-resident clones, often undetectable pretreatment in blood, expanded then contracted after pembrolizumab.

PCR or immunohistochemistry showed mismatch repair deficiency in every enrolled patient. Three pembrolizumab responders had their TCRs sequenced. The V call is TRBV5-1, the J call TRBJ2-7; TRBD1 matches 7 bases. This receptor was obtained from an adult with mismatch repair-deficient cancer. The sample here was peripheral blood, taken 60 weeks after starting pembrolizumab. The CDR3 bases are TGCGCCAGCAGCTTGGGACAGGGATACTACGAGCAGTACTTC. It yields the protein CASSLGQGYYEQYF.